These T cell receptor beta chains were read from a single sample in a study of blood T cell repertoires in COVID-19. Assay used: immunoSEQ multiplex PCR; TCRdb lists only in-frame clones, some missing. The table lists 300,000 or so clones, 90% of them singletons. Material for sequencing was peripheral blood. Receptor source: a woman aged 40 to 50 with acute or convalescent COVID-19. Each CDR3 is given with its conserved first and last residue. Fields, in order: J gene, V gene, clone size, D gene, CDR3 protein, CDR3 DNA. The D gene is left open where the match is weak. Size is stated for part of the rows, as once, few or many counts, or as a class when the clone is expanded.

j_gene: TRBJ1-2; v_gene: TRBV5-6; abundance: .; d_gene: .; CDR3aa: CASSLSRAYGYTF; CDR3nt: TGTGCCAGCAGCTTGTCGCGGGCCTATGGCTACACCTTC
j_gene: TRBJ1-1; v_gene: TRBV28; abundance: .; d_gene: .; CDR3aa: CASRTKVTGLNTEAFF; CDR3nt: TGTGCCAGCCGGACTAAGGTTACAGGCCTGAACACTGAAGCTTTCTTT
j_gene: TRBJ1-4; v_gene: TRBV11-2; abundance: .; d_gene: .; CDR3aa: CASSPNSLGREKLFF; CDR3nt: TGTGCCAGCAGCCCCAATTCGTTGGGGCGTGAAAAACTGTTTTTT
j_gene: TRBJ1-5; v_gene: TRBV19; abundance: .; d_gene: TRBD1; CDR3aa: CASSMWQPSGGLQHF; CDR3nt: TGTGCCAGTAGTATGTGGCAGCCCTCAGGGGGTCTCCAGCATTTT
j_gene: TRBJ1-2; v_gene: TRBV6-5; abundance: .; d_gene: TRBD1; CDR3aa: CASRRDSGYGYTF; CDR3nt: TGTGCCAGCAGAAGGGACAGCGGTTATGGCTACACCTTC
j_gene: TRBJ2-5; v_gene: TRBV10-2; abundance: .; d_gene: TRBD2; CDR3aa: CASSGTSSQETQYF; CDR3nt: TGCGCCAGCAGCGGGACTAGCTCCCAAGAGACCCAGTACTTC
j_gene: TRBJ2-5; v_gene: TRBV5-1; abundance: .; d_gene: TRBD1; CDR3aa: CASSSGGFGETQYF; CDR3nt: TGCGCCAGCAGCTCAGGGGGCTTCGGTGAGACCCAGTACTTC
j_gene: TRBJ1-2; v_gene: TRBV4-2; abundance: .; d_gene: TRBD1; CDR3aa: CASSQDLTGGGYTF; CDR3nt: TGTGCCAGCAGCCAGGATTTGACAGGGGGAGGCTACACCTTC
j_gene: TRBJ2-1; v_gene: TRBV6-4; abundance: .; d_gene: TRBD2; CDR3aa: CASSDAGGPYNEQFF; CDR3nt: TGTGCCAGCAGTGACGCGGGGGGGCCGTACAATGAGCAGTTCTTC
j_gene: TRBJ2-1; v_gene: TRBV6-5; abundance: .; d_gene: .; CDR3aa: CASSFGQSSYNEQFF; CDR3nt: TGTGCCAGCTCGTTTGGACAAAGCTCCTACAATGAGCAGTTCTTC
j_gene: TRBJ1-2; v_gene: TRBV7-9; abundance: .; d_gene: .; CDR3aa: CASSLRGGDGYTF; CDR3nt: TGTGCCAGCAGCTTACGTGGCGGCGATGGCTACACCTTC
j_gene: TRBJ2-2; v_gene: TRBV5-1; abundance: .; d_gene: .; CDR3aa: CASSDSGVGELFF; CDR3nt: TGCGCCAGCAGCGATTCAGGGGTCGGGGAGCTGTTTTTT
j_gene: TRBJ1-1; v_gene: TRBV20-1; abundance: few; d_gene: .; CDR3aa: CSTGWDTEAFF; CDR3nt: TGCAGTACAGGGTGGGACACTGAAGCTTTCTTT
j_gene: TRBJ1-2; v_gene: TRBV2; abundance: .; d_gene: .; CDR3aa: CASSESGRSIYGYTF; CDR3nt: TGTGCCAGCAGTGAATCGGGGAGGAGTATCTATGGCTACACCTTC
j_gene: TRBJ2-1; v_gene: TRBV29-1; abundance: once; d_gene: TRBD1; CDR3aa: CSVRRTGGRYNEQFF; CDR3nt: TGCAGCGTGAGACGTACAGGGGGCCGATACAATGAGCAGTTCTTC
j_gene: TRBJ1-2; v_gene: TRBV6-5; abundance: .; d_gene: .; CDR3aa: CASTPTGAGYGYTF; CDR3nt: TGTGCCAGCACCCCAACGGGCGCAGGGTATGGCTACACCTTC
j_gene: TRBJ2-1; v_gene: TRBV30; abundance: .; d_gene: .; CDR3aa: CAWSVGSKNEQFF; CDR3nt: TGTGCCTGGAGTGTAGGGAGCAAAAATGAGCAGTTCTTC
j_gene: TRBJ1-6; v_gene: TRBV19; abundance: .; d_gene: .; CDR3aa: CASSLTVGSSYNSPLHF; CDR3nt: TGTGCCAGTAGTCTCACCGTTGGGAGCTCCTATAATTCACCCCTCCACTTT
j_gene: TRBJ1-1; v_gene: TRBV5-6; abundance: .; d_gene: .; CDR3aa: CASSLRQVTEAFF; CDR3nt: TGTGCCAGCAGCTTGAGACAGGTCACTGAAGCTTTCTTT
j_gene: TRBJ2-1; v_gene: TRBV4-1; abundance: .; d_gene: TRBD1; CDR3aa: CASKYAGDREGGEQFF; CDR3nt: TGCGCCAGCAAGTACGCCGGGGACAGGGAGGGGGGTGAGCAGTTCTTC
j_gene: TRBJ1-4; v_gene: TRBV15; abundance: .; d_gene: .; CDR3aa: CATSRRSGTPYNEKLFF; CDR3nt: TGTGCCACCAGCAGACGAAGCGGGACGCCTTATAATGAAAAACTGTTTTTT
j_gene: TRBJ1-6; v_gene: TRBV21-1; abundance: .; d_gene: .; CDR3aa: CASSGDRVSSPLHF; CDR3nt: TGTGCCAGCAGCGGGGACAGGGTGAGTTCACCCCTCCACTTT
j_gene: TRBJ2-1; v_gene: TRBV19; abundance: .; d_gene: TRBD2; CDR3aa: CASSTVAGGNNEQFF; CDR3nt: TGTGCCAGTAGTACCGTAGCGGGGGGGAACAATGAGCAGTTCTTC
j_gene: TRBJ2-5; v_gene: TRBV5-1; abundance: .; d_gene: TRBD2; CDR3aa: CASSSLGGAGGHQETQYF; CDR3nt: TGCGCCAGCAGCTCCCTCGGGGGAGCGGGGGGTCACCAAGAGACCCAGTACTTC
j_gene: TRBJ1-1; v_gene: TRBV6-1; abundance: .; d_gene: TRBD1; CDR3aa: CASSETGDTEAFF; CDR3nt: TGTGCCAGCAGTGAAACAGGGGACACTGAAGCTTTCTTT
j_gene: TRBJ2-1; v_gene: TRBV5-1; abundance: .; d_gene: TRBD1; CDR3aa: CASSFSGTAVNEQFF; CDR3nt: TGCGCCAGCAGCTTTTCTGGGACAGCGGTCAATGAGCAGTTCTTC
j_gene: TRBJ1-1; v_gene: TRBV6-4; abundance: few; d_gene: TRBD1; CDR3aa: CASSEGTGWATEAFF; CDR3nt: TGTGCCAGCAGTGAGGGGACAGGGTGGGCCACTGAAGCTTTCTTT
j_gene: TRBJ1-2; v_gene: TRBV28; abundance: .; d_gene: .; CDR3aa: CASSQDRNYGYTF; CDR3nt: TGTGCCAGCAGCCAGGACAGAAACTATGGCTACACCTTC
j_gene: TRBJ1-2; v_gene: TRBV19; abundance: .; d_gene: .; CDR3aa: CASSMGEGIGYGYTF; CDR3nt: TGTGCCAGTAGTATGGGGGAGGGTATCGGATATGGCTACACCTTC
j_gene: TRBJ1-2; v_gene: TRBV28; abundance: .; d_gene: TRBD1; CDR3aa: CASSLFGPLGDRGGDYTF; CDR3nt: TGTGCCAGCAGTTTATTTGGTCCCCTTGGGGACAGGGGTGGAGACTACACCTTC
j_gene: TRBJ1-1; v_gene: TRBV4-1; abundance: .; d_gene: .; CDR3aa: CASSPIKNTEAFF; CDR3nt: TGCGCCAGCAGCCCTATTAAGAACACTGAAGCTTTCTTT
j_gene: TRBJ1-6; v_gene: TRBV30; abundance: .; d_gene: .; CDR3aa: CAWSLRLGNSPLHF; CDR3nt: TGTGCCTGGAGTTTGCGACTTGGGAATTCACCCCTCCACTTT
j_gene: TRBJ1-1; v_gene: TRBV5-1; abundance: .; d_gene: TRBD1; CDR3aa: CASSPDRASMNTEAFF; CDR3nt: TGCGCCAGCAGCCCCGACAGGGCGTCGATGAACACTGAAGCTTTCTTT
j_gene: TRBJ1-5; v_gene: TRBV19; abundance: .; d_gene: .; CDR3aa: CASRPGEGGNQPQHF; CDR3nt: TGTGCCAGTAGGCCTGGGGAGGGGGGCAATCAGCCCCAGCATTTT
j_gene: TRBJ1-1; v_gene: TRBV20-1; abundance: .; d_gene: .; CDR3aa: CSARTDTEAFF; CDR3nt: TGCAGTGCTAGAACAGACACTGAAGCTTTCTTT
j_gene: TRBJ1-6; v_gene: TRBV11-2; abundance: .; d_gene: .; CDR3aa: CASSLLSYNSPLHF; CDR3nt: TGTGCCAGCAGCCTCTTGTCCTATAATTCACCCCTCCACTTT
j_gene: TRBJ1-2; v_gene: TRBV19; abundance: .; d_gene: TRBD1; CDR3aa: CASSTMRRGLANYGYTF; CDR3nt: TGTGCCAGTAGTACCATGAGAAGGGGGCTAGCTAACTATGGCTACACCTTC
j_gene: TRBJ1-1; v_gene: TRBV13; abundance: .; d_gene: .; CDR3aa: CASSGGRGGTEAFF; CDR3nt: TGTGCCAGCAGCGGAGGGCGGGGGGGCACTGAAGCTTTCTTT
j_gene: TRBJ2-1; v_gene: TRBV9; abundance: .; d_gene: .; CDR3aa: CASSPSWTAYNEQFF; CDR3nt: TGTGCCAGCAGCCCTTCGTGGACAGCCTACAATGAGCAGTTCTTC
j_gene: TRBJ1-1; v_gene: TRBV20-1; abundance: few; d_gene: .; CDR3aa: CSAKREFEAFF; CDR3nt: TGCAGTGCTAAACGGGAGTTTGAAGCTTTCTTT
j_gene: TRBJ2-2; v_gene: TRBV5-1; abundance: .; d_gene: TRBD1; CDR3aa: CASREQGRNTGELFF; CDR3nt: TGCGCCAGCAGGGAACAGGGGCGTAACACCGGGGAGCTGTTTTTT
j_gene: TRBJ1-2; v_gene: TRBV9; abundance: .; d_gene: TRBD1; CDR3aa: CASSVSGDRGHGYTF; CDR3nt: TGTGCCAGCAGCGTATCAGGGGACAGGGGACATGGCTACACCTTC
j_gene: TRBJ1-5; v_gene: TRBV5-6; abundance: .; d_gene: .; CDR3aa: CASSFGQVSNQPQHF; CDR3nt: TGTGCCAGCAGCTTCGGCCAGGTTAGCAATCAGCCCCAGCATTTT
j_gene: TRBJ1-1; v_gene: TRBV3-1/TRBV3-2; abundance: few; d_gene: TRBD1; CDR3aa: CASREGQGIRAEAFF; CDR3nt: TGTGCCAGCAGAGAGGGACAGGGGATCAGGGCTGAAGCTTTCTTT
j_gene: TRBJ1-1; v_gene: TRBV19; abundance: .; d_gene: .; CDR3aa: CASSPRGGHHPEAFF; CDR3nt: TGTGCCAGTAGTCCCCGGGGGGGTCATCATCCTGAAGCTTTCTTT
j_gene: TRBJ1-2; v_gene: TRBV12-3/TRBV12-4; abundance: .; d_gene: .; CDR3aa: CASSLQRFYGYTF; CDR3nt: TGTGCCAGCAGCCTTCAGCGGTTCTATGGCTACACCTTC